Presented here are 25 T cell receptor beta chains from one specimen sequenced in a study of blood T cell repertoires in COVID-19. Using immunoSEQ multiplex PCR, the repertoire was profiled, and TCRdb retains in-frame clones only, with some absent. The data show hundreds of thousands of clones, roughly nine tenths seen once. The sequencing input was peripheral blood. The receptors originated from a woman in her twenties or thirties with COVID-19, enrolled during active disease.

V and J are TRBV5-4 and TRBJ2-5; D possibly corresponds to TRBD1 (5 bases). The CDR3 covers 14 residues. V was shortened by 4 bases and J by 1 base, with 11 bases between the two germline ends. Germline CDR1 and CDR2: SGHNT and YYREEE (reference sequence). The DNA of the CDR3 is TGTGCCAGCAGCATCGACAGTCTCCAAGAGACCCAGTACTTC. This translates into CASSIDSLQETQYF.

This chain uses TRBV5-4 with TRBJ2-5, with 11 bases aligning to TRBD1. This CDR3 spans 15 amino acids. From germline, CDR1 is SGHNT and CDR2 YYREEE (reference sequence). Trimming took 4 bases from V and 6 from J; bases not matched to a gene: 8. The chain's CDR3 is CASSLRTGGAKTQYF. The CDR3, as DNA: TGTGCCAGCAGCCTGCGGACAGGGGGCGCAAAGACCCAGTACTTC.

The chain carries TRBV27 and TRBJ2-3; TRBD2 is a possible D gene (6 bases). This CDR3 is built from 15 residues. Trimming took 5 bases from V and 2 from J, leaving 14 bases between them. CDR1 is MNHEY, CDR2 SMNVEV, per germline (reference sequence). In DNA form, the CDR3 reads TGTGCCAGCAGTCGTTGGGCTAGCGACACAGATACGCAGTATTTT. As protein: CASSRWASDTDTQYF.

V is TRBV19 and J is TRBJ2-7, with D uncertain. CDR3 length: 13 amino acids. Germline V gene lookup returns CDR1 LNHDA and CDR2 SQIVND (reference sequence). The germline V and J ends were trimmed by 3 bases and 4 bases, with 10 bases remaining between them. As DNA, the CDR3 is TGTGCCAGTAGTATTGAACACCTTTACGAGCAGTACTTC. Protein sequence: CASSIEHLYEQYF.

This chain joins TRBV2 and TRBJ1-2; a possible D gene is TRBD1 (6 bases). Germline CDR1 and CDR2: SNHLY and FYNNEI. The V end lost 6 bases, the J end lost 5 bases, and 19 bases lay between the germline ends. The CDR3 contains 15 residues. The CDR3 DNA follows: TGTGCCAGCAGCCCCTTACCTTGGACAGTTTATGGCTACACCTTC. Translation: CASSPLPWTVYGYTF.

The chain is built from TRBV18 and TRBJ1-2, with 9 bases that match TRBD1. Germline CDR1 and CDR2: KGHSH and LQKENI. The CDR3 is made up of 14 amino acids. J lost 7 bases, V lost 6 bases, and 9 bases had no gene match. In nucleotides, the CDR3 is TGTGCCAGCTCGCCCACAGGGGGCGAAGGTGGCTACACCTTC. Its translation: CASSPTGGEGGYTF.

V and J are TRBV28 and TRBJ1-1; tentatively, D is TRBD1 (6 bases). The length of the CDR3 is 12 residues. Germline CDR1 and CDR2: MDHEN and SYDVKM. V was cut by 6 bases and J by 10 bases, with 15 bases left in between. CDR3 sequence reads: CASSIQGMTAFF. The CDR3 DNA is TGTGCCAGCAGCATTCAGGGGATGACAGCTTTCTTT.

This chain uses TRBV11-2 with TRBJ1-1, with D unclear. Germline lookup yields CDR1 SGHAT and CDR2 FQNNGV. The V end lost 4 bases, the J end lost 6 bases, and 12 bases lay between the germline ends. The length of the CDR3 is 13 residues. The CDR3, as DNA: TGTGCCAGCAGCTACCCGGGTTTACCTGAAGCTTTCTTT. This encodes CASSYPGLPEAFF.

The chain recombines TRBV5-8 with TRBJ2-5; no firm D call. The V gene lost 1 base and the J gene lost 2 bases, with 9 bases spanning the gap. The germline V gene encodes CDR1 SGHTS and CDR2 YDEGEE. The CDR3 spans 14 residues. The CDR3 here is CASSLYVPQETQYF. CDR3 bases: TGTGCCAGCAGCTTGTATGTCCCGCAAGAGACCCAGTACTTC.

This clone appeared a single time. The V and J genes are TRBV14 and TRBJ2-1; 7 bases fit TRBD2. This CDR3 spans 15 amino acids. V shed 4 bases and J 2 bases; nucleotides not matched to a gene: 5. From germline, CDR1 is SGHDN and CDR2 FVKESK. The CDR3 reads CASSPPRGAYNEQFF. In nucleotides, the CDR3 is TGTGCCAGCAGCCCCCCCCGGGGGGCCTACAATGAGCAGTTCTTC.

The chain recombines TRBV7-2 with TRBJ1-2; D not certain. The germline CDR1 and CDR2 sequences are SGHTA and FQGNSA. The CDR3 loop spans 16 amino acids. Trimming pared 5 bases from V and 8 bases from J, leaving 24 bases between. CDR3 DNA: TGTGCCAGCAGCCGCGTATTATGGAGCCGGGAGGACGGCTACACCTTC. Translated, it gives CASSRVLWSREDGYTF.

V usage is TRBV5-4 and J usage is TRBJ1-4, with no clear D. Trimming took off 7 bases at V and 3 bases at J, with 16 bases between the two ends. The CDR3 runs 15 residues. Germline CDR1 SGHNT, CDR2 YYREEE (reference sequence). Here the CDR3 reads CASAAGSTSNEKLFF. The CDR3 DNA sequence: TGTGCCAGCGCCGCGGGTTCCACTTCTAATGAAAAACTGTTTTTT.

This chain links TRBV10-3 with TRBJ1-2; 8 bases are a match to TRBD1. Germline assignment: CDR1 ENHRY and CDR2 SYGVKD. V lost 7 bases and J lost 5; bases outside the gene matches: 6. This CDR3 region has 13 residues. The CDR3 nucleotides are TGTGCCATCAACGCCGGGACAGGTTATGGCTACACCTTC. This codes for CAINAGTGYGYTF.

The chain is built from TRBV11-2 and TRBJ2-2; 9 nucleotides line up with TRBD2. Per the germline V gene, CDR1 is SGHAT and CDR2 is FQNNGV. V gave up 8 bases and J gave up 4 bases; unmatched junction bases: 5. The CDR3 is 14 amino acids. DNA of the CDR3: TGTGCCAGCCGGACTAGCGACGGCACCGGGGAGCTGTTTTTT. Residues: CASRTSDGTGELFF.

The chain links TRBV27 to TRBJ2-2, with 10 bases identical to TRBD2. The trim removed 8 bases at V and 4 bases at J, leaving 4 bases unmatched. CDR3 length: 14 amino acids. Looked up from germline, CDR1 is MNHEY and CDR2 is SMNVEV (reference sequence). CDR3 amino acids: CASGTSGVTGELFF. CDR3 coding DNA: TGTGCCAGCGGAACTAGCGGGGTCACCGGGGAGCTGTTTTTT.

The rearrangement links TRBV24-1 to TRBJ2-2; tentative D call: TRBD2 (6 bases). The ends were cut back, 9 bases at V and 7 bases at J, with 8 bases in the middle. The CDR3 spans 11 residues. Germline-derived CDR1 and CDR2 are KGHDR and SFDVKD. The CDR3 bases are TGTGCCACCCAAGCGGGCGGGGAGCTGTTTTTT. This encodes CATQAGGELFF.

The V call is TRBV25-1, the J call TRBJ1-6, with 10 bases matching TRBD1. Germline V gene data show CDR1 as MGHDK and CDR2 as SYGVNS. CDR3 size: 13 residues. J lost 8 bases, V lost 8 bases, and 3 bases had no gene match. CDR3 amino acids: CASGQGGDSPLHF. CDR3 sequence (DNA): TGTGCCAGCGGACAGGGGGGAGATTCACCCCTCCACTTT.

This chain joins TRBV23-1 and TRBJ2-3; weak D call: TRBD2 (6 bases). TRBV23-1 is recorded as an ORF, its role being uncertain. Trimming pared 2 bases from V and 6 bases from J, leaving 9 bases between. This CDR3 has 13 residues. This CDR3 is CASSQKEGDTQYF. The CDR3 nucleotides read TGCGCCAGCAGTCAAAAGGAGGGGGATACGCAGTATTTT.

V usage is TRBV5-6 and J usage is TRBJ2-3; 7 bases line up with TRBD1. J lost 2 bases, V lost 4 bases, and 10 bases had no gene match. The CDR3 covers 16 residues. Germline V gene data show CDR1 as SGHDT and CDR2 as YYEEEE. CDR3 nucleotide sequence: TGTGCCAGCAGCGTGGTAGACAGGGAGTACACAGATACGCAGTATTTT. Translating gives CASSVVDREYTDTQYF. The full variable domain, its missing parts supplied by reference TRBV5-6 and TRBJ2-3, is DAGVTQSPTHLIKTRGQQVTLRCSPKSGHDTVSWYQQALGQGPQFIFQYYEEEERQRGNFPDRFSGHQFPNYSSELNVNALLLGDSALYLCASSVVDREYTDTQYFGPGTRLTVL.

V is TRBV19 and J is TRBJ1-2, with D possibly being TRBD1 (5 bases). Germline V CDR1 and CDR2: LNHDA, SQIVND (reference sequence). The CDR3 length is 14 residues. Trimming shortened V by 5 bases and J by 3 bases, and 13 bases separated the two germline ends. CDR3 nucleotides: TGTGCCAGTAGTCGCGCAGGGAAGGACTATGGCTACACCTTC. Protein: CASSRAGKDYGYTF.

The V gene is TRBV19, the J gene TRBJ2-1, with a possible D match to TRBD1 (5 bases). The CDR3 runs 14 residues. CDR1 and CDR2 from the germline V gene are LNHDA and SQIVND (reference sequence). V was pared by 5 bases and J by 4 bases, with 12 bases between. This CDR3 reads CASSPSAGYNEQFF. For the CDR3, the DNA is TGTGCCAGTAGTCCCAGCGCAGGGTACAATGAGCAGTTCTTC.

In its sample, this clone was seen once. The CDR3 region has the DNA TGTGCCAGTAGTATAGGCTGGGACAGTTCCAATGAGCAGTTCTTC. Translation gives CASSIGWDSSNEQFF. The chain uses TRBV19 and TRBJ2-1; TRBD1 aligns across 7 bases. The V gene's germline CDR1 is LNHDA and CDR2 SQIVND (reference sequence). J lost 6 bases, V lost 1 base, and 6 bases had no gene match. CDR3 length: 15 residues.

The chain couples TRBV19 to TRBJ1-1; D remains ambiguous. The CDR3 extends over 14 amino acids. The V end lost 2 bases, the J end lost 3 bases, and 10 bases lay between the germline ends. The germline V gene has CDR1 LNHDA and CDR2 SQIVND (reference sequence). The DNA of the CDR3 is TGTGCCAGTAGTATATTGGCGGATTACACTGAAGCTTTCTTT. Translating it yields CASSILADYTEAFF.

The chain is built from TRBV6-2 or TRBV6-3 and TRBJ2-1; 9 bases are a match to TRBD1. Trimming removed 4 bases from V and 10 bases from J; junction bases left unmatched: 8. In germline, CDR1 is MNHEY, CDR2 SVGEGT. The CDR3 length is 14 residues. The CDR3 loop is CASSSGQGVGEQFF. The CDR3 DNA follows: TGTGCCAGCAGTTCGGGACAGGGAGTGGGCGAGCAGTTCTTC.

The chain employs TRBV25-1 and TRBJ2-7; 8 bases line up with TRBD1. This CDR3 has 16 amino acids. J gave up 4 bases and V 6 bases, and 14 bases lay outside the gene matches. Germline V CDR1 and CDR2: MGHDK, SYGVNS. CDR3 sequence reads: CASREGPLGQAYEQYV. Written as DNA, the CDR3 is TGTGCCAGCAGAGAGGGACCCTTGGGACAGGCGTACGAGCAGTACGTC.